The present T cell receptor beta chain was sequenced within a study of blood T cells in healthy people across ages. Study-level results: Diversity estimates drawn from one million T cells were deemed underestimates.

The ends were cut back, 5 bases at V and 8 bases at J, with 15 bases in the middle. The CDR3 contains 14 residues. Then a second PCR, running about 7 to 11 cycles, was carried out with a sample-barcoded 5' primer and a J-beta primer mix. TCRdb reanalysed the 5' RACE reads using MiXCR and keeps one entry per CDR3 protein. Found here are some 790,000 distinct CDR3 sequences, under 30% of them singletons; the top ten hold 15% to 20%. This clonotype has ten or more counts. The antigen remains undetermined. Material: blood. The origin of this receptor is a woman older than 75 in good health. The chain is built from TRBV12-3 or TRBV12-4 and TRBJ1-4; no reliable D call. CDR3 sequence: CASSPWSQAEKLFF. The CDR3 nucleotides are TGTGCCAGCAGTCCTTGGTCTCAGGCGGAAAAACTGTTTTTT.